The 17 T cell receptor beta chains reported below all come from one sample, sequenced in a study of cytotoxic CD8 clonotypes in ibrutinib-treated CLL. Assay used: immunoSEQ multiplex PCR; TCRdb lists only in-frame clones, some missing. There are some 200,000 clones in the sample; roughly three quarters occur only once, and roughly 11% lies in the top ten. This sample comprised PBMCs, obtained after 12 months of ibrutinib treatment. The receptors here all came from a human donor with chronic lymphocytic leukemia.

The rearrangement uses TRBV5-1 and TRBJ2-7; D is possibly TRBD2 (5 bases). Germline CDR1 and CDR2: SGHRS and YFSETQ. Deletions cut 5 bases from V and 2 bases from J, with 17 bases between. The CDR3 extends over 15 amino acids. The CDR3 spells CASSPAGVGAYEQYF. CDR3 coding DNA: TGCGCCAGCAGTCCGGCGGGTGTTGGAGCCTACGAGCAGTACTTC.

The chain employs TRBV27 and TRBJ2-7; possibly TRBD1 or TRBD2 for D (7 bases each). There are 16 residues in the CDR3. The germline V gene has CDR1 MNHEY and CDR2 SMNVEV (reference sequence). V was cut by 3 bases and J by 4 bases, with 19 bases left in between. The DNA for the CDR3 is TGTGCCAGCAGTTTTAGGGGGCCGGAGCGGGATTACGAGCAGTACTTC. It encodes CASSFRGPERDYEQYF.

CDR3 amino acids: CACPRDTDTQYF. CDR3 bases: TGTGCCTGCCCCAGGGACACAGATACGCAGTATTTT. The chain employs TRBV30 and TRBJ2-3; TRBD1 is a possible D gene (5 bases). V was cut by 6 bases and J by 2 bases, with 9 bases left in between. This CDR3 spans 12 amino acids. The germline V gene encodes CDR1 GTSNPN and CDR2 SVGIG (reference sequence).

The rearrangement links TRBV7-9 to TRBJ1-5; D gene uncertain. The CDR3 has 15 residues. Looked up from germline, CDR1 is SEHNR and CDR2 is FQNEAQ (reference sequence). V dropped 1 base and J dropped 0 bases, with 7 bases sitting between them. The CDR3 DNA reads TGTGCCAGCAGCTTAGGTGGGGATAGCAATCAGCCCCAGCATTTT. It encodes CASSLGGDSNQPQHF. Variable domain in full (rest from reference TRBV7-9 and TRBJ1-5): DTGVSQNPRHKITKRGQNVTFRCDPISEHNRLYWYRQTLGQGPEFLTYFQNEAQLEKSRLLSDRFSAERPKGSFSTLEIQRTEQGDSAMYLCASSLGGDSNQPQHFGDGTRLSIL.

This chain joins TRBV5-1 and TRBJ1-5, with TRBD1 matching 10 bases. The junction had 2 bases not matched to a gene; V was cut back by 0 bases and J by 5 bases. Germline lookup yields CDR1 SGHRS and CDR2 YFSETQ. The CDR3 consists of 15 residues. CDR3 bases: TGCGCCAGCAGCTTGGAGGGACAGGGGCATCAGCCCCAGCATTTT. It encodes CASSLEGQGHQPQHF.

With regard to this clone: This may come from a read error, since a much larger clone is one base off. The rearrangement links TRBV6-5 to TRBJ1-1; 7 bases are a match to TRBD1. Losses at the gene ends were 1 base for V and 1 base for J; bases not matched to a gene: 0. Germline values: CDR1 MNHEY, CDR2 SVGAGI. This CDR3 region has 14 residues. CDR3: CASSYWTGNTEAFF. The DNA for the CDR3 is TGTGCCAGCAGTTACTGGACAGGGAACACTGAAGCTTTCTTT.

The chain has TRBV5-1 and TRBJ2-7, with D tentatively TRBD1 or TRBD2 (5 bases each). There are 14 residues in the CDR3. V shed 0 bases and J shed 5 bases, with 12 bases lying between them. Germline V gene data show CDR1 as SGHRS and CDR2 as YFSETQ. The CDR3 region is CASSLESGTHEQYF. Here the CDR3 DNA reads TGCGCCAGCAGCTTGGAGTCAGGGACCCACGAGCAGTACTTC.

This chain uses TRBV4-1 with TRBJ2-3; TRBD2 matches 9 bases. Trimming removed 3 bases from V and 1 base from J; junction bases left unmatched: 8. CDR3 length: 17 amino acids. Germline V CDR1 and CDR2: MGHRA, YSYEKL. The CDR3 nucleotides read TGCGCCAGCAGCCAGGGAATAGCGGGAGTCGGCACAGATACGCAGTATTTT. Amino acids: CASSQGIAGVGTDTQYF.

This clone was observed a single time. The V and J genes are TRBV6-4 and TRBJ2-1; 9 nucleotides line up with TRBD1. Germline CDR1 is MRHNA and CDR2 is SNTAGT. Trimming removed 0 bases from V and 5 bases from J; junction bases left unmatched: 8. This CDR3 contains 17 residues. CDR3 sequence: CASSDSGTGMGHNEQFF. As DNA, the CDR3 is TGTGCCAGCAGTGACTCCGGGACAGGGATGGGGCACAATGAGCAGTTCTTC.

The chain has TRBV27 and TRBJ2-3, with 12 bases matching TRBD2. Germline CDR1 MNHEY, CDR2 SMNVEV (reference sequence). The length of the CDR3 is 16 residues. Trimming cost V 6 bases and J 2 bases; bases outside gene matches: 6. The CDR3 bases are TGTGCCAGCAGGACCGGACTAGCGGGAATCACAGATACGCAGTATTTT. It yields the protein CASRTGLAGITDTQYF.

V usage is TRBV6-1 and J usage is TRBJ1-1; possibly TRBD1 for D (5 bases). The CDR3 spans 14 residues. Trimming cost V 5 bases and J 7 bases, with 17 bases left between them. Germline CDR1 and CDR2: MNHNS and SASEGT. In DNA, the CDR3 is TGTGCCAGCAGTAGACCCGGGGCACTCATTGAAGCTTTCTTT. Translation: CASSRPGALIEAFF.

This clone was recorded once. The chain has TRBV4-1 and TRBJ2-3, with 10 nucleotides matching TRBD2. V gave up 4 bases and J gave up 6 bases; unmatched junction bases: 7. CDR1 and CDR2 (germline): MGHRA, YSYEKL. CDR3 length: 15 residues. DNA for the CDR3: TGCGCCAGCAGCCCGGGACTAGCGCCCAGGGATACGCAGTATTTT. Translation: CASSPGLAPRDTQYF.

The J gene is TRBJ2-1, the V gene TRBV5-1, with D maybe TRBD1 (5 bases). V shed 2 bases and J shed 8 bases, with 14 bases lying between them. Per germline, CDR1 SGHRS and CDR2 YFSETQ. The CDR3 has 14 amino acids. The CDR3, as DNA: TGCGCCAGCAGCTTACAGGTTTTTATCGATGAGCAGTTCTTC. Translation: CASSLQVFIDEQFF. Filled out from reference TRBV5-1 and TRBJ2-1, the complete variable domain reads KAGVTQTPRYLIKTRGQQVTLSCSPISGHRSVSWYQQTPGQGLQFLFEYFSETQRNKGNFPGRFSGRQFSNSRSEMNVSTLELGDSALYLCASSLQVFIDEQFFGPGTRLTVL.

The CDR3 DNA sequence: TGTGCCAGCAGCGTAGCCCCCGGTCCCTACGAGCAGTACTTC. Its translation: CASSVAPGPYEQYF. This rearrangement joins TRBV9 to TRBJ2-7; D is undetermined. Trimming pared 0 bases from V and 2 bases from J, leaving 9 bases between. This CDR3 contains 14 residues. Per germline, CDR1 SGDLS and CDR2 YYNGEE.

This sequence joins TRBV6-1 and TRBJ1-2; TRBD1 matches 9 bases. J lost 6 bases, V lost 5 bases, and 4 bases had no gene match. Germline CDR1 is MNHNS and CDR2 is SASEGT. CDR3 length: 13 residues. The CDR3 DNA reads as TGTGCCAGCAGTCCCCGGGACAGGGATGGCTACACCTTC. Protein product: CASSPRDRDGYTF.

The chain employs TRBV4-2 and TRBJ1-5, with TRBD1 matching over 8 bases. Germline V gives CDR1 LGHNA, CDR2 YNFKEQ. CDR3 length: 15 residues. Germline trimming cut 4 bases from V and 2 bases from J; bases unmatched to any gene: 4. CDR3 in DNA: TGTGCCAGCAGCCTGGCGGGACAGGGCAATCAGCCCCAGCATTTT. It yields the protein CASSLAGQGNQPQHF.

The chain has TRBV9 and TRBJ2-7; D is possibly TRBD2 (6 bases). The CDR3 sequence is 14 residues long. Trimming shortened V by 1 base and J by 5 bases, and 13 bases separated the two germline ends. From germline, CDR1 is SGDLS and CDR2 YYNGEE. In DNA, the CDR3 is TGTGCCAGCAGCGTATACGGGGGAAGGGACGAGCAGTACTTC. Translated: CASSVYGGRDEQYF.